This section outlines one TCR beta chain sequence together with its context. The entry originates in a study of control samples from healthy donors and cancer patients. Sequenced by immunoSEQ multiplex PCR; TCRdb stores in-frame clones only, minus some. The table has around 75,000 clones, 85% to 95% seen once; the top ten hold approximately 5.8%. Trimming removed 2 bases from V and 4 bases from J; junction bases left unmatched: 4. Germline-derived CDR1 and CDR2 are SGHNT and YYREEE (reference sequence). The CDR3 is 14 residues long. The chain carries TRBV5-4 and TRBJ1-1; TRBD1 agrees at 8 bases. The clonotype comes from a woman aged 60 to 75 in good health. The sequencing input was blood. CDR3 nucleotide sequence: TGTGCCAGCAGCTTACGACAGGGGTCCACTGAAGCTTTCTTT. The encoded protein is CASSLRQGSTEAFF. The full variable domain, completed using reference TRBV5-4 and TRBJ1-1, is ETGVTQSPTHLIKTRGQQVTLRCSSQSGHNTVSWYQQALGQGPQFIFQYYREEENGRGNFPPRFSGLQFPNYSSELNVNALELDDSALYLCASSLRQGSTEAFFGQGTRLTVV.